A selection of T cell receptor beta chains follows, all from one sample in a study of blood T cell repertoires in COVID-19. Measured with immunoSEQ multiplex PCR; TCRdb has only the in-frame clones, and not every one. Of about 190,000 clones in the sample, 87% were seen once. The specimen was peripheral blood. These receptors all stem from a young woman who had recovered from COVID-19. Both conserved end residues are part of each CDR3. A D gene is named only where the DNA matches it firmly. Some rows have no size entry. The others give once, few or many, or a class for an expanded clone.

J	V	size	D	CDR3	DNA
TRBJ1-1	TRBV6-2/TRBV6-3	.	.	CASSWEGNTEAFF	TGTGCCAGCAGTTGGGAGGGGAACACTGAAGCTTTCTTT
TRBJ2-3	TRBV11-2	.	TRBD2	CASSWTSGRFTDTQYF	TGTGCCAGCAGCTGGACTAGCGGGAGGTTCACAGATACGCAGTATTTT
TRBJ2-4	TRBV11-2	.	TRBD1	CASHKTQGAQYF	TGTGCCAGCCACAAGACGCAGGGGGCTCAGTACTTC
TRBJ2-5	TRBV7-2	.	TRBD2	CASSPGLAANQETQYF	TGTGCCAGCAGCCCGGGACTAGCGGCAAACCAAGAGACCCAGTACTTC
TRBJ2-1	TRBV5-1	.	.	CASSFSAAYNEQFF	TGCGCCAGCAGCTTTAGCGCAGCCTACAATGAGCAGTTCTTC
TRBJ1-1	TRBV9	.	TRBD1	CASSAGQGIVNTEAFF	TGTGCCAGCAGCGCGGGACAGGGGATAGTGAACACTGAAGCTTTCTTT
TRBJ2-6	TRBV21-1	.	.	CASSNPERGRISGEANVLTF	TGTGCCAGCAGCAATCCAGAGAGGGGGCGTATCTCTGGGGAGGCCAACGTCCTGACTTTC
TRBJ2-1	TRBV5-5	.	.	CASSLAGTDNEQFF	TGTGCCAGCAGCTTGGCGGGAACGGACAATGAGCAGTTCTTC
TRBJ2-3	TRBV6-2/TRBV6-3	.	TRBD2	CASSYSTPGLAVDTQYF	TGTGCCAGCAGTTACTCTACCCCGGGACTAGCAGTCGATACGCAGTATTTT
TRBJ1-2	TRBV5-1	.	.	CASSLDGSPGYGYTF	TGCGCCAGCAGCCTGGATGGGTCTCCGGGGTATGGCTACACCTTC
TRBJ2-7	TRBV3-1/TRBV3-2	.	.	CASSQVGFSTEQYF	TGTGCCAGCAGCCAAGTCGGTTTCTCTACCGAGCAGTACTTC
TRBJ2-5	TRBV19	.	.	CASRRQGLSETQYF	TGTGCCAGCAGGAGGCAGGGACTGTCTGAGACCCAGTACTTC
TRBJ1-1	TRBV7-3	once	.	CASSVSVHTEAFF	TGTGCCAGCAGCGTATCAGTGCACACTGAAGCTTTCTTT
TRBJ1-2	TRBV18	.	TRBD1	CASSQEGPGTGYGYTF	TGTGCCAGCTCGCAGGAGGGTCCCGGGACAGGGTACGGCTACACCTTC
TRBJ2-3	TRBV7-2	once	.	CASSTQSTDTQYF	TGTGCCAGCAGCACTCAATCCACAGATACGCAGTATTTT
TRBJ2-5	TRBV5-4	.	TRBD2	CASTPALADQGTQYF	TGTGCCAGCACCCCGGCCCTAGCGGATCAGGGGACCCAGTACTTC
TRBJ2-7	TRBV5-1	many	TRBD2	CASSPNGGVGSEQYF	TGCGCCAGCAGCCCGAACGGGGGGGTAGGATCCGAGCAGTACTTC
TRBJ2-1	TRBV29-1	.	TRBD2	CSVDLTSGGVEQFF	TGCAGCGTGGATTTAACTAGCGGGGGGGTTGAGCAGTTCTTC
TRBJ1-2	TRBV9	.	.	CASSMGGSDYGYTF	TGTGCCAGCAGCATGGGCGGGTCGGACTATGGCTACACCTTC
TRBJ1-1	TRBV12-5	.	.	CASGPPGGDKNTEAFF	TGTGCTAGTGGTCCACCTGGGGGGGATAAGAACACTGAAGCTTTCTTT
TRBJ2-5	TRBV2	.	TRBD2	CASSEGWTSGGEQETQYF	TGTGCCAGCAGTGAAGGTTGGACTAGCGGGGGCGAACAAGAGACCCAGTACTTC
TRBJ2-5	TRBV6-5	.	.	CASRKGHTQETQYF	TGTGCCAGCAGAAAGGGACACACACAAGAGACCCAGTACTTC
TRBJ2-1	TRBV4-1	.	TRBD2	CASSPGGGANEQFF	TGCGCCAGCAGCCCAGGCGGGGGGGCAAATGAGCAGTTCTTC
TRBJ2-7	TRBV21-1	once	.	CASSSRGDSPYEQYF	TGTGCCAGCAGCTCCAGGGGGGACAGTCCCTACGAGCAGTACTTC
TRBJ2-5	TRBV7-9	.	.	CASSSGRGIETQYF	TGTGCCAGCAGCTCAGGAAGAGGGATAGAGACCCAGTACTTC
TRBJ2-1	TRBV6-1	.	.	CASSGRGGPNEQFF	TGTGCCAGCAGTGGGCGGGGAGGCCCCAATGAGCAGTTCTTC
TRBJ2-3	TRBV7-7	.	.	CASSPRLDGTDTQYF	TGTGCCAGCAGCCCTAGACTAGACGGCACAGATACGCAGTATTTT
TRBJ2-4	TRBV5-1	.	TRBD2	CASSGGRGGRDIQYF	TGCGCCAGCAGCGGCGGGCGGGGGGGCCGGGACATTCAGTACTTC
TRBJ2-5	TRBV6-6	.	TRBD2	CASSLYGTSAEETQYF	TGTGCCAGCAGTTTATATGGGACTAGCGCCGAAGAGACCCAGTACTTC
TRBJ1-1	TRBV2	.	.	CASSEIGTQNTEAFF	TGTGCCAGCAGTGAAATCGGGACACAGAACACTGAAGCTTTCTTT
TRBJ2-3	TRBV7-2	.	.	CASSLYTGTDTQYF	TGTGCCAGCAGCTTGTACACAGGGACAGATACGCAGTATTTT
TRBJ2-1	TRBV7-2	.	TRBD2	CASSFPAEAGGLGNEQFF	TGTGCCAGCAGCTTCCCAGCCGAAGCGGGGGGCTTGGGCAATGAGCAGTTCTTC
TRBJ1-5	TRBV7-3	.	.	CASRYHQGNNQPQHF	TGTGCCAGCAGATACCATCAGGGGAACAATCAGCCCCAGCATTTT
TRBJ2-3	TRBV4-3	.	TRBD2	CASSQDTGGGDTQYF	TGCGCCAGCAGCCAAGATACCGGGGGGGGAGATACGCAGTATTTT
TRBJ1-2	TRBV6-5	.	TRBD1	CASSLGQGSYGYTF	TGTGCCAGCAGTTTGGGACAGGGTTCCTATGGCTACACCTTC
TRBJ1-1	TRBV3-1/TRBV3-2	.	.	CASSQEGSSWDTEAFF	TGTGCCAGCAGCCAAGAGGGCAGTTCATGGGACACTGAAGCTTTCTTT
TRBJ1-3	TRBV27	.	.	CASGGAGNTIYF	TGTGCCAGCGGGGGGGCTGGAAACACCATATATTTT
TRBJ1-1	TRBV14	.	TRBD1	CASSPQGGGMNTEAFF	TGTGCCAGCAGCCCCCAAGGGGGCGGAATGAACACTGAAGCTTTCTTT
TRBJ2-3	TRBV5-1	.	TRBD2	CASSWPGLAGVGTDTQYF	TGCGCCAGCAGCTGGCCGGGACTAGCGGGGGTAGGGACAGATACGCAGTATTTT
TRBJ2-3	TRBV7-9	.	.	CASSLGSSSLDTQYF	TGTGCCAGCAGCTTAGGGTCTAGCAGTCTTGATACGCAGTATTTT
TRBJ1-2	TRBV5-5	.	.	CASSLEGAGGYTF	TGTGCCAGCAGCTTGGAGGGCGCGGGAGGCTACACCTTC
TRBJ2-1	TRBV6-4	few	.	CASSVSGEANEQFF	TGTGCCAGCAGTGTGTCGGGGGAGGCGAATGAGCAGTTCTTC
TRBJ2-5	TRBV11-1	.	.	CASSLRRQETQYF	TGTGCCAGCAGCTTGAGGCGGCAAGAGACCCAGTACTTC
TRBJ2-1	TRBV3-1/TRBV3-2	.	.	CASSQEPGAHNEQFF	TGTGCCAGCAGCCAAGAACCTGGGGCCCACAATGAGCAGTTCTTC
TRBJ1-1	TRBV5-6	.	TRBD1	CASSPGTEPSAFF	TGTGCCAGCAGCCCCGGGACAGAGCCTTCCGCTTTCTTT
TRBJ1-5	TRBV25-1	.	.	CASSEYEGQPQHF	TGTGCCAGCAGTGAATACGAGGGACAGCCCCAGCATTTT
TRBJ1-5	TRBV9	once	.	CASSPGGGNQPQHF	TGTGCCAGCAGCCCGGGGGGGGGCAATCAGCCCCAGCATTTT
TRBJ2-3	TRBV18	.	TRBD2	CASSPRTSGRSTDTQYF	TGTGCCAGCTCACCCAGGACTAGCGGGCGATCCACAGATACGCAGTATTTT
TRBJ1-1	TRBV12-3/TRBV12-4	.	.	CASSPRDTEAFF	TGTGCCAGCAGCCCCCGAGACACTGAAGCTTTCTTT
TRBJ2-2	TRBV7-9	.	TRBD1	CASSLGQATGELFF	TGTGCCAGCAGCTTGGGACAGGCGACCGGGGAGCTGTTTTTT
TRBJ2-2	TRBV19	few	TRBD2	CASSIRTLRTSGSYTGELFF	TGTGCCAGTAGTATAAGGACGTTGAGGACTAGCGGGAGTTACACCGGGGAGCTGTTTTTT
TRBJ2-2	TRBV6-5	.	.	CASSYRRGRNTGELFF	TGTGCCAGCAGTTACAGGCGGGGGCGGAACACCGGGGAGCTGTTTTTT
TRBJ2-6	TRBV7-2	.	.	CASSFLSGANVLTF	TGTGCCAGCAGCTTCCTCTCTGGGGCCAACGTCCTGACTTTC
TRBJ2-2	TRBV28	once	.	CASAQGRELFF	TGTGCCAGTGCCCAGGGGAGGGAGCTGTTTTTT
TRBJ1-3	TRBV7-8	.	.	CASSLYHDQAAPGNTIYF	TGTGCCAGCAGCTTATACCACGACCAGGCCGCTCCAGGAAACACCATATATTTT
TRBJ2-1	TRBV21-1	.	.	CASSKRKSGGAGQFF	TGTGCCAGCAGCAAAAGGAAAAGCGGGGGGGCAGGACAGTTCTTC
TRBJ1-2	TRBV3-1/TRBV3-2	.	TRBD1	CASSQEWGQSDYGYTF	TGTGCCAGCAGCCAAGAATGGGGACAGTCAGACTATGGCTACACCTTC